The 30 T cell receptor beta chains listed next were all sequenced from one sample in a study of blood T cell repertoires in COVID-19 (dated by TCRdb to between 2020 and 2021). Library preparation was by the immunoSEQ multiplex PCR assay. TCRdb stores this immuneACCESS table with in-frame sequences only. Part of the clones is absent; in the studies checked, under half of the shortfall reflects unresolved V genes, and no reason is known for the rest. This sample has roughly 130,000 clones in its table, and more than 80% of those were observed once. The ten largest clones add up to 10% to 15% of the sample. Source material: peripheral blood. Receptors originate from a woman between 55 and 75 years old with acute or convalescent COVID-19.

CDR3 protein: CASSTIRDGGTEAFF. CDR3 nucleotide sequence: TGTGCCAGCAGTACGATCCGGGACGGGGGGACTGAAGCTTTCTTT. The V and J genes are TRBV2 and TRBJ1-1, with D possibly matching TRBD1 (5 bases). The germline CDR1 and CDR2 sequences are SNHLY and FYNNEI. This CDR3 is 15 amino acids long. The germline V and J ends were trimmed by 5 bases and 5 bases, with 18 bases remaining between them. Using reference TRBV2 and TRBJ1-1 for the parts outside the CDR3, the full variable domain is EPEVTQTPSHQVTQMGQEVILRCVPISNHLYFYWYRQILGQKVEFLVSFYNNEISEKSEIFDDQFSVERPDGSNFTLKIRSTKLEDSAMYFCASSTIRDGGTEAFFGQGTRLTVV.

CDR3: CASSRQGEAFF. The CDR3 DNA is TGTGCCAGCAGCCGACAGGGCGAAGCTTTCTTT. J is TRBJ1-1 and V is TRBV6-6; 7 bases agree with TRBD1. CDR1 is MNHNY, CDR2 SVGAGI, per germline (reference sequence). V was pared by 6 bases and J by 8 bases, with 3 bases of the junction left unmatched. This CDR3 contains 11 residues.

This clone has only a few counts. This rearrangement joins TRBV30 to TRBJ1-5, with D possibly TRBD1 on 5 matching bases. This CDR3 has 17 amino acids. V lost 1 base to trimming and J lost 4 bases, with 20 bases between them. CDR1 is GTSNPN, CDR2 SVGIG, per germline (reference sequence). The CDR3 DNA sequence: TGTGCCTGGAGTGGGTCCGGGGGAACGTTGAGGAATCAGCCCCAGCATTTT. Translated, it gives CAWSGSGGTLRNQPQHF.

V usage is TRBV5-1 and J usage is TRBJ2-7; TRBD1 matches 8 bases. CDR1 is SGHRS and CDR2 is YFSETQ in the germline V gene. CDR3 length: 17 residues. After removal of 2 bases from V and 4 bases from J, the junction contained 14 bases not matched to a gene. The CDR3 sequence: CASSLRESGQARYEQYF. DNA for the CDR3: TGCGCCAGCAGCTTAAGGGAATCGGGACAGGCAAGATACGAGCAGTACTTC.

The V call is TRBV10-1, the J call TRBJ2-3; no firm D call. Trimming left V 7 bases short and J 1 base short, with 9 bases between. The CDR3 length is 13 residues. Germline CDR1 and CDR2: WNHNN and SYGVQD (reference sequence). DNA for the CDR3: TGCGCCAGCACTTTCTCAGGCACAGATACGCAGTATTTT. Protein sequence: CASTFSGTDTQYF.

This chain links TRBV6-5 with TRBJ1-1; D might be TRBD1 (6 bases). V lost 0 bases, J lost 4 bases, and 15 bases lay in between. The CDR3 spans 16 residues. Germline loops: CDR1 MNHEY, CDR2 SVGAGI. The CDR3 is CASSYSPGAGGTEAFF. The CDR3, as DNA: TGTGCCAGCAGTTACTCACCAGGGGCGGGCGGCACTGAAGCTTTCTTT.

A note on this clone: One base separates it from a far larger clone, so it is likely a read error. This rearrangement joins TRBV6-2 or TRBV6-3 to TRBJ1-2; perhaps TRBD1 as D (6 bases). Looked up from germline, CDR1 is MNHEY and CDR2 is SVGEGT. The CDR3 sequence is 13 residues long. V lost 6 bases, J lost 4 bases, and 12 bases lay in between. CDR3 sequence: CASSHGQLYGYTF. Written as DNA, the CDR3 is TGTGCCAGCAGCCATGGACAGCTCTATGGCTACACCTTC.

The chain employs TRBV9 and TRBJ2-3; 10 bases line up with TRBD2. The CDR3 length is 17 residues. From germline, CDR1 is SGDLS and CDR2 YYNGEE. V lost 4 bases to trimming and J lost 2 bases; unmatched junction nucleotides: 10. CDR3 nucleotide sequence: TGTGCCAGCAGCCGAGGAATACTAGCGGGGTCCACAGATACGCAGTATTTT. It yields the protein CASSRGILAGSTDTQYF.

This clone has a handful of counts. The chain recombines TRBV5-5 with TRBJ1-2; TRBD1 aligns across 8 bases. The V and J ends lost 1 base and 1 base, in that order; junction bases with no gene match: 6. This CDR3 comprises 16 residues. Germline V CDR1 and CDR2: SGHKS, YYEKEE (reference sequence). The CDR3 nucleotides read TGTGCCAGCAGCTTGCGGCAGGGGGCGCGTAACTATGGCTACACCTTC. Its translation is CASSLRQGARNYGYTF.

V is TRBV5-6 and J is TRBJ1-4, with D uncertain. The CDR3 loop spans 14 amino acids. V was pared by 1 base and J by 1 base, with 5 bases between. Looked up from germline, CDR1 is SGHDT and CDR2 is YYEEEE. The CDR3 spells CASSLKLTNEKLFF. The DNA for the CDR3 is TGTGCCAGCAGCTTGAAGCTAACTAATGAAAAACTGTTTTTT.

The chain recombines TRBV5-1 with TRBJ2-3, with TRBD1 identical over 7 bases. The germline CDR1 and CDR2 sequences are SGHRS and YFSETQ. The CDR3 is made up of 14 amino acids. With 4 bases clipped from V and 2 bases from J, the junction kept 4 bases outside the gene matches. For the CDR3, the DNA is TGCGCCAGCAGCCTGGGACAGACCACAGATACGCAGTATTTT. As protein: CASSLGQTTDTQYF.

This chain connects TRBV7-2 to TRBJ1-6; the D is unclear. Germline V gene lookup returns CDR1 SGHTA and CDR2 FQGNSA. With 1 base removed from V and 6 bases from J, the gap between germline ends came to 4 bases. This CDR3 contains 13 residues. The CDR3 loop is CASSLVSNSPLHF. The CDR3 nucleotides read TGTGCCAGCAGCTTAGTGAGTAATTCACCCCTCCACTTT.

The chain recombines TRBV27 with TRBJ1-5, with 8 nucleotides matching TRBD1. The CDR3 is 14 amino acids. The V segment lost 5 bases and the J segment 6 bases; nucleotides outside the gene matches: 6. CDR1 and CDR2 (germline): MNHEY, SMNVEV (reference sequence). CDR3 residues: CASSPTGGGQPQHF. The CDR3 region has the DNA TGTGCCAGCAGTCCTACAGGGGGAGGTCAGCCCCAGCATTTT.

This clone was picked up one time. V gene TRBV6-1 combines with J gene TRBJ2-3; 7 bases agree with TRBD1. The CDR3 consists of 14 residues. V shed 5 bases and J 5 bases; nucleotides not matched to a gene: 7. CDR1 and CDR2 (germline): MNHNS, SASEGT. The CDR3 sequence is CASSSAGGEDTQYF. Written as DNA, the CDR3 is TGTGCCAGCAGTTCCGCAGGGGGAGAAGATACGCAGTATTTT.

The chain joins TRBV11-2 to TRBJ1-2; TRBD1 is a possible D gene (5 bases). Trimming left V 2 bases short and J 4 bases short, with 14 bases between. Germline CDR1 and CDR2: SGHAT and FQNNGV. The CDR3 extends over 15 amino acids. CDR3 sequence: CASSLKEGWGYGYTF. The CDR3 nucleotides are TGTGCCAGCAGCTTAAAGGAGGGGTGGGGCTATGGCTACACCTTC.

The chain is built from TRBV11-2 and TRBJ2-1; no clear D gene. V shed 1 base and J shed 5 bases, with 9 bases lying between them. CDR3 length: 14 amino acids. Germline CDR1 is SGHAT and CDR2 is FQNNGV. This chain's CDR3 is CASSLGQVNNEQFF. The CDR3 DNA reads as TGTGCCAGCAGCTTAGGGCAGGTAAACAATGAGCAGTTCTTC.

The chain is built from TRBV5-1 and TRBJ1-2; 9 bases agree with TRBD1. The CDR3 extends over 12 amino acids. The germline CDR1 and CDR2 sequences are SGHRS and YFSETQ. V dropped 6 bases and J dropped 8; count of bases not matched to a gene: 5. CDR3 residues: CASIGTGRGYTF. The CDR3 coding sequence is TGCGCCAGCATCGGGACAGGGAGAGGCTACACCTTC.

This clone was observed once. V usage is TRBV3-1 (or the pseudogene TRBV3-2) and J usage is TRBJ1-2, with TRBD1 matching over 11 bases. Germline CDR1 LGHDT, CDR2 YNNKEL (reference sequence). The CDR3 has 16 residues. V was clipped by 5 bases and J by 1 base; unmatched bases: 6. The CDR3 DNA follows: TGTGCCAGCAGCTCCACCGGGACAGGGGGTAACTATGGCTACACCTTC. It translates to CASSSTGTGGNYGYTF.

The chain carries TRBV30 and TRBJ2-5; possibly TRBD1 for D (7 bases). The germline V and J ends were trimmed by 3 bases and 1 base, with 12 bases remaining between them. Germline-derived CDR1 and CDR2 are GTSNPN and SVGIG (reference sequence). The CDR3 covers 14 residues. Written as DNA, the CDR3 is TGTGCCTGGAGAGTTCAGGGGGGCCAAGAGACCCAGTACTTC. Translation gives CAWRVQGGQETQYF.

CDR3 protein: CASSMDSQKETQYF. The DNA of the CDR3 is TGCGCCAGCAGCATGGACAGCCAAAAAGAGACCCAGTACTTC. The chain is built from TRBV5-1 and TRBJ2-5, with a weak D call TRBD1 (6 bases). V was pared by 4 bases and J by 3 bases, with 13 bases between. CDR3 size: 14 residues. The germline gives CDR1 SGHRS, CDR2 YFSETQ.

The chain joins TRBV3-1 (or the pseudogene TRBV3-2) to TRBJ1-1, with D perhaps TRBD1 (5 bases). Trimming removed 3 bases from V and 13 bases from J, with 15 bases in between. From germline, CDR1 is LGHDT and CDR2 YNNKEL (reference sequence). The CDR3 is 12 residues long. The CDR3 region has the DNA TGTGCCAGCAGCCAGCGGGGGAGGCCAGGTTTCTTT. Translating it yields CASSQRGRPGFF.

This sequence joins TRBV10-3 and TRBJ1-5; D is possibly TRBD1 (5 bases). The CDR3 has 13 amino acids. Germline-derived CDR1 and CDR2 are ENHRY and SYGVKD. V was cut by 6 bases and J by 0 bases, with 6 bases left in between. The CDR3 loop reads CAIRDTSNQPQHF. The CDR3 DNA reads as TGTGCCATCAGGGACACTAGCAATCAGCCCCAGCATTTT.

The chain is built from TRBV19 and TRBJ1-6; 7 bases agree with TRBD1. V dropped 10 bases and J dropped 2; count of bases not matched to a gene: 8. Germline loops: CDR1 LNHDA, CDR2 SQIVND (reference sequence). This CDR3 has 15 residues. The CDR3 sequence is CATSGGETYNSPLHF. The CDR3 region has the DNA TGTGCCACTTCAGGGGGAGAAACCTATAATTCACCCCTCCACTTT.

The V gene is TRBV6-4, the J gene TRBJ2-1; TRBD2 aligns across 12 bases. The CDR3 extends over 14 amino acids. Germline values: CDR1 MRHNA, CDR2 SNTAGT. V was pared by 5 bases and J by 9 bases, with 5 bases of the junction left unmatched. CDR3 in amino acids: CASSKGTSGPEQFF. The DNA for the CDR3 is TGTGCCAGCAGTAAGGGGACTAGCGGGCCTGAGCAGTTCTTC.

This chain links TRBV30 with TRBJ1-3, with a possible D match to TRBD1 (6 bases). The CDR3 consists of 13 residues. CDR1 is GTSNPN, CDR2 SVGIG, per germline (reference sequence). V was clipped by 5 bases and J by 11 bases, with 19 bases between them. This CDR3 is CAWGYRNREAIYF. The CDR3 DNA sequence: TGTGCCTGGGGGTACCGCAACAGGGAAGCCATATATTTT.

This clone was detected only once. The chain couples TRBV30 to TRBJ2-5; 8 nucleotides agree with TRBD2. Germline V gene lookup returns CDR1 GTSNPN and CDR2 SVGIG (reference sequence). CDR3 size: 15 residues. Losses at the gene ends were 2 bases for V and 1 base for J; bases not matched to a gene: 6. The CDR3: CAWSRGGGIQETQYF. CDR3 sequence (DNA): TGTGCCTGGAGTCGGGGCGGGGGGATCCAAGAGACCCAGTACTTC.

The J gene is TRBJ2-3, the V gene TRBV5-1, with D perhaps matching TRBD2 (5 bases). The CDR3 sequence is 14 residues long. V lost 4 bases to trimming and J lost 8 bases, with 17 bases between them. CDR1 SGHRS and CDR2 YFSETQ come from the germline V gene. In nucleotides, the CDR3 is TGCGCCAGCAGCAACAGATCACTAGTAGGTACGCAGTATTTT. Translation: CASSNRSLVGTQYF.

The J gene is TRBJ2-1, the V gene TRBV12-5; D is uncertain. Germline V gene data show CDR1 as LGHNT and CDR2 as FRNRAP. CDR3 length: 14 residues. V was cut by 0 bases and J by 8 bases, with 11 bases left in between. The CDR3 DNA reads TGTGCTAGTGGTTTGGTACCCCCGTTAGATGAGCAGTTCTTC. It specifies CASGLVPPLDEQFF.

The genes are TRBV7-2 and TRBJ1-4; D perhaps matches TRBD1 (6 bases). CDR3 length: 15 amino acids. V dropped 4 bases and J dropped 7 bases, with 16 bases sitting between them. Per the germline V gene, CDR1 is SGHTA and CDR2 is FQGNSA. The CDR3 bases are TGTGCCAGCAGCTCCCGGGGGGCTTATAGTGAAAAACTGTTTTTT. Its translation is CASSSRGAYSEKLFF.

CDR3 DNA sequence: TGCGCCAGCAGCTCGGGGGGATACCAAGAGACCCAGTACTTC. Its protein product is CASSSGGYQETQYF. This chain links TRBV5-1 with TRBJ2-5, with 7 positions matching TRBD2. The CDR3 is made up of 14 amino acids. V lost 3 bases, J lost 0 bases, and 2 bases stayed unmatched. In germline, CDR1 is SGHRS, CDR2 YFSETQ.